The clone carrying this T cell receptor beta chain was seen ten or more times. Its specificity is unknown. Healthy Caucasian individuals from Russia aged roughly 6 to 95 served as donors. Germline V gene data show CDR1 as DFQATT and CDR2 as SNEGSKA (reference sequence). V was clipped by 5 bases and J by 4 bases, with 14 bases between them. The CDR3 has 13 residues. These data are taken from a study of blood T cells in healthy people across ages. Points from the study as a whole: The CMV status of each donor remained undetermined, and this could have confounded shifts in expanded clonotypes.

A second PCR of roughly 7 to 11 cycles used a sample-barcoded 5' primer and a J-beta primer mix. TCRdb ran MiXCR on the 5' RACE reads and lists one entry per CDR3 protein. The sample has about 1,500,000 distinct CDR3 sequences; 25% to 30% are singletons. Sequences were obtained from blood. The V and J genes are TRBV20-1 and TRBJ2-5; the D call may be TRBD1 or TRBD2 (7 bases each). This sequence was found in a woman in her twenties or thirties in good health. The CDR3 DNA is TGCAGTGCTTTGACAGGGAGGGTAGAGACCCAGTACTTC. It codes for CSALTGRVETQYF.